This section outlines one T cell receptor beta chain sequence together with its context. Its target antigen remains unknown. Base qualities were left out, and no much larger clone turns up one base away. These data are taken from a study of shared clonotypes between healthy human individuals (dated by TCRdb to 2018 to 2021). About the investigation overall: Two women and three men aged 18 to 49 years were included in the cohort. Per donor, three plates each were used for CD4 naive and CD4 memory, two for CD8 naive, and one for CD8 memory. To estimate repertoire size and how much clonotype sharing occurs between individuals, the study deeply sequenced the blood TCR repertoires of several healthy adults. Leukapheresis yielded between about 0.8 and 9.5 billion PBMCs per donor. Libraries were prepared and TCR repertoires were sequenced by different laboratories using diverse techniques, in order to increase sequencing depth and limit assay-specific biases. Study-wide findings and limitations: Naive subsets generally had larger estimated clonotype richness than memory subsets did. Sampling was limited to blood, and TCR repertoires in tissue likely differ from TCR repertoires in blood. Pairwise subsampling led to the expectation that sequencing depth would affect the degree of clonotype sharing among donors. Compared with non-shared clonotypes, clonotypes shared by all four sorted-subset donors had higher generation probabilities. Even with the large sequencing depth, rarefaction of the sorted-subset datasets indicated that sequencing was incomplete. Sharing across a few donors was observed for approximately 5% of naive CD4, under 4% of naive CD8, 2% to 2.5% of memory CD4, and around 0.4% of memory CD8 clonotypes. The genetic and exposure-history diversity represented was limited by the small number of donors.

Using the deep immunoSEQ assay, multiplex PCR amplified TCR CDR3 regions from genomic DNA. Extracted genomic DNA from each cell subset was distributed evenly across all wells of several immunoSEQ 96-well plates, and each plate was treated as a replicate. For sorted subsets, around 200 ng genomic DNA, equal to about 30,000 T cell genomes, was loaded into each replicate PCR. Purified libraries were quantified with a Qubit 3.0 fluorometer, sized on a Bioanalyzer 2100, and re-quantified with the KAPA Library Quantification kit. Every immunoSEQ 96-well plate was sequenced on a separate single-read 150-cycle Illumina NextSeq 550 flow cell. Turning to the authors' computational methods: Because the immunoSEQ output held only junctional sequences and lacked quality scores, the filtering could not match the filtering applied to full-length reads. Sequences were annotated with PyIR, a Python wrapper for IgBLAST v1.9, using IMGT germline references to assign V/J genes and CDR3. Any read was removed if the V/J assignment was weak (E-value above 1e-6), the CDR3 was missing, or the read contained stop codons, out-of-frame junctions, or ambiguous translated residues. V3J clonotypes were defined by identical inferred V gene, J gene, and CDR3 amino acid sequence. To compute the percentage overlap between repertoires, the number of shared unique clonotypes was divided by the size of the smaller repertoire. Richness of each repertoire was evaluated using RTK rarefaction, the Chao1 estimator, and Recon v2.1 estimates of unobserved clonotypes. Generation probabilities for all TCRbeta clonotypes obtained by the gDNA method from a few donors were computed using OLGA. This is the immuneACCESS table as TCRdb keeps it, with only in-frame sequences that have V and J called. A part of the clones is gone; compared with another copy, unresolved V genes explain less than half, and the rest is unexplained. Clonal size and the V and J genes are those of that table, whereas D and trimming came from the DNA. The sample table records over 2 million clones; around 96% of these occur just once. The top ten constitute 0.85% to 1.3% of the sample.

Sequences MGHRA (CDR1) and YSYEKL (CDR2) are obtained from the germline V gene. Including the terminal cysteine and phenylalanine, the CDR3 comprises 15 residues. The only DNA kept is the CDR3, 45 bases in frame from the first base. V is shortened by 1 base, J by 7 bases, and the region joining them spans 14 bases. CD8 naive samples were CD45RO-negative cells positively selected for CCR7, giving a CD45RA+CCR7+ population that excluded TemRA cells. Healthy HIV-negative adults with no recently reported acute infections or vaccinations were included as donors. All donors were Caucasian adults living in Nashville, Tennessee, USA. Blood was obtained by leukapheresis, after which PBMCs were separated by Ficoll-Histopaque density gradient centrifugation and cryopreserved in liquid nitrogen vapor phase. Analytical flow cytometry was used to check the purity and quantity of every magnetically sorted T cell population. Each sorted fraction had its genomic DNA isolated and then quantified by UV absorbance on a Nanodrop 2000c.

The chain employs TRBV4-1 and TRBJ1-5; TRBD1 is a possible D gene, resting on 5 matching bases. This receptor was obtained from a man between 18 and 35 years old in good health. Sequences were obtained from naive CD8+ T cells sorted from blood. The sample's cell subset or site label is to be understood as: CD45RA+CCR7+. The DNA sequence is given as TGCGCCAGCAGCCAAGCCCCGGGGGTGCGGCAGCCCCAGCATTTT. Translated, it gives CASSQAPGVRQPQHF.